The 14 T cell receptor beta chains below come from one sample, sequenced in a study of identical twins. TCRdb reprocessed the 5' RACE reads with MiXCR, giving one entry per CDR3 protein. The table lists a few hundred thousand distinct CDR3 sequences, about 10% of them singletons. Sequenced sample: naive T cells sorted from blood. These receptor sequences come from a woman between 50 and 59 years old in good health.

Only a few counts were recorded for this clonotype. The chain recombines TRBV20-1 with TRBJ2-3, with TRBD2 identical over 10 bases. Trimming took 6 bases from V and 0 from J; bases not matched to a gene: 18. Germline-derived CDR1 and CDR2 are DFQATT and SNEGSKA (reference sequence). This CDR3 comprises 19 residues. The CDR3 bases are TGCAGTGCCTACAAGCTAGCGGGAGCTAGGGAGGCTAGCACAGATACGCAGTATTTT. Its translation is CSAYKLAGAREASTDTQYF.

The chain combines TRBV11-2 with TRBJ2-1; D possibly uses TRBD1 or TRBD2 (5 bases each). The CDR3 contains 12 residues. Trimming shortened V by 5 bases and J by 12 bases, and 14 bases separated the two germline ends. Per the germline V gene, CDR1 is SGHAT and CDR2 is FQNNGV. The CDR3 DNA reads TGTGCCAGCAGCCCGGGGCCGTCCGGGCAGTTCTTC. Protein sequence: CASSPGPSGQFF.

A few counts support this clonotype. The DNA for the CDR3 is TGTGCCAGCAGCCCGAGAGGATTCCTACTCGGCACAGATACGCAGTATTTT. This sequence encodes CASSPRGFLLGTDTQYF. This chain connects TRBV9 to TRBJ2-3; D not resolved. The CDR3 loop spans 17 amino acids. CDR1 and CDR2 (germline): SGDLS, YYNGEE. Trimming removed 4 bases at V and 1 base at J, with 19 bases between.

The J gene is TRBJ2-3, the V gene TRBV5-1, with D tentatively TRBD2 (6 bases). The germline V gene has CDR1 SGHRS and CDR2 YFSETQ. The length of the CDR3 is 14 residues. The germline V and J ends were trimmed by 6 bases and 6 bases, with 17 bases remaining between them. The CDR3 DNA reads TGCGCCAGCACCAAGTCAAACCGGGGGGATACGCAGTATTTT. Translation gives CASTKSNRGDTQYF.

The V and J genes are TRBV23-1 and TRBJ2-1, with 10 bases lining up with TRBD2. TRBV23-1 is an ORF, with its function uncertain. This CDR3 is built from 18 residues. J gave up 4 bases and V 7 bases, and 16 bases lay outside the gene matches. CDR3 protein: CASTTLAGVEGAYNEQFF. The CDR3 bases are TGCGCCAGCACTACTCTAGCGGGAGTGGAGGGAGCATACAATGAGCAGTTCTTC.

This clonotype was recorded many times. The rearrangement links TRBV5-1 to TRBJ2-7; D tentatively fits TRBD1 or TRBD2 (5 bases each). V was shortened by 2 bases and J by 1 base, with 13 bases between the two germline ends. Germline-derived CDR1 and CDR2 are SGHRS and YFSETQ. CDR3 size: 15 residues. In DNA form, the CDR3 reads TGCGCCAGCAGCTTAGAAGGGACCTCTTCCTACGAGCAGTACTTC. This codes for CASSLEGTSSYEQYF.

The chain couples TRBV4-1 to TRBJ2-4; D may be TRBD2 (6 bases). CDR1 MGHRA and CDR2 YSYEKL come from the germline V gene. The CDR3 consists of 16 residues. Trimming removed 1 base from V and 1 base from J, with 11 bases in between. The CDR3 is CASSQAGRGAKNIQYF. Written as DNA, the CDR3 is TGCGCCAGCAGCCAAGCCGGGAGAGGGGCCAAAAACATTCAGTACTTC.

Concerning this clonotype: This is likely a read error, given that the CDR3 carries no conserved phenylalanine or tryptophan at its end. The DNA is omitted, as the CDR3 cannot be located on it reliably, and the CDR3 follows TCRdb's listing. The rearrangement uses TRBV7-9 and TRBJ2-3; TRBD1 reflects the table's D call only, with no check against the DNA. The CDR3 contains 12 residues when both ends are counted. In germline, CDR1 is SEHNR, CDR2 FQNEAQ (reference sequence). The CDR3 protein is CASSLARTGVDL.

The table lists this clonotype with a few counts. V is TRBV12-3 or TRBV12-4 and J is TRBJ2-3; 9 positions match TRBD2. CDR3 length: 14 residues. V trimming: 3 bases; J trimming: 6 bases; junction bases outside the gene matches: 4. The CDR3 DNA reads as TGTGCCAGCAGTTTTGCGGGAGGGTCCGATACGCAGTATTTT. Protein sequence: CASSFAGGSDTQYF.

There are a few counts of this clonotype. The chain employs TRBV11-2 and TRBJ2-3; possibly TRBD1 for D (5 bases). This CDR3 is 14 amino acids long. Trimming stripped 6 bases from V and 2 bases from J, with 12 bases between. CDR1 is SGHAT, CDR2 FQNNGV, per germline. CDR3 protein: CASSKGGATDTQYF. CDR3 coding DNA: TGTGCCAGCAGTAAGGGTGGGGCCACAGATACGCAGTATTTT.

This clonotype occurred a few times. The chain combines TRBV29-1 with TRBJ2-2; TRBD2 aligns across 9 bases. The CDR3 is 13 amino acids. V was pared by 3 bases and J by 6 bases, with 2 bases of the junction left unmatched. Germline V gene lookup returns CDR1 SQVTM and CDR2 ANQGSEA. In nucleotides, the CDR3 is TGCAGCGTTGATAGCGGGAGACCCGGGGAGCTGTTTTTT. This encodes CSVDSGRPGELFF.

On this clonotype: A junction boundary mismatches the germline segment, possibly from a read error. The chain carries TRBV20-1 and TRBJ2-5; TRBD2 aligns across 8 bases. This CDR3 has 13 amino acids. CDR1 and CDR2 from the germline V gene are DFQATT and SNEGSKA (reference sequence). CDR3 protein: CGARDSGIKTQYF. CDR3 bases: TGCGGTGCTAGAGATAGCGGGATAAAGACCCAGTACTTC.

This clonotype was counted at least ten times. V usage is TRBV15 and J usage is TRBJ2-2; the D is unclear. The CDR3 sequence is 13 residues long. Germline CDR1 and CDR2: LNHNV and YYDKDF (reference sequence). The V end lost 6 bases, the J end lost 2 bases, and 7 bases lay between the germline ends. Written as DNA, the CDR3 is TGTGCCACCAGTAGGGATAACACCGGGGAGCTGTTTTTT. This sequence encodes CATSRDNTGELFF.

This clonotype showed up just a few times. J is TRBJ2-1 and V is TRBV9; weak D call: TRBD2 (6 bases). This CDR3 is built from 14 residues. Trimming removed 4 bases at V and 2 bases at J, with 10 bases between. Germline assignment: CDR1 SGDLS and CDR2 YYNGEE. The CDR3 sequence: CASSRDFAYNEQFF. The DNA of the CDR3 is TGTGCCAGCAGCCGGGACTTTGCCTACAATGAGCAGTTCTTC.